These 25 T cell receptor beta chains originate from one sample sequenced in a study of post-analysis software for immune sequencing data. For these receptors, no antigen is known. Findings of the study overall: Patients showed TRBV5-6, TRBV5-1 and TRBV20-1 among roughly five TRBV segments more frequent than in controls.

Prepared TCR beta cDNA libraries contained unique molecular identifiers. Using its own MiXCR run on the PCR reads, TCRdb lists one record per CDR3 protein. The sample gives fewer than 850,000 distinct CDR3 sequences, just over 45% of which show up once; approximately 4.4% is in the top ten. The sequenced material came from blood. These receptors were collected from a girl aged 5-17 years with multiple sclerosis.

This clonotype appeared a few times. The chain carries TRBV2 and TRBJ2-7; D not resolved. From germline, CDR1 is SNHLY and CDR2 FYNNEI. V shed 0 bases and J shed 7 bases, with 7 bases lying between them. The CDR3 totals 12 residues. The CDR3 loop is CASSEAPGEQYF. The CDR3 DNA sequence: TGTGCCAGCAGTGAAGCGCCCGGGGAGCAGTACTTC.

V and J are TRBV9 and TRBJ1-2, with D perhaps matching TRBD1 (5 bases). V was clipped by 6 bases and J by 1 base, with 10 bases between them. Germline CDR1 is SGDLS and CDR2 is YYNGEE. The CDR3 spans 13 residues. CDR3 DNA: TGTGCCAGCATTCCAGGGTATAACTATGGCTACACCTTC. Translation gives CASIPGYNYGYTF. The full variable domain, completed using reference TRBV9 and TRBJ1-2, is DSGVTQTPKHLITATGQRVTLRCSPRSGDLSVYWYQQSLDQGLQFLIQYYNGEERAKGNILERFSAQQFPDLHSELNLSSLELGDSALYFCASIPGYNYGYTFGSGTRLTVV.

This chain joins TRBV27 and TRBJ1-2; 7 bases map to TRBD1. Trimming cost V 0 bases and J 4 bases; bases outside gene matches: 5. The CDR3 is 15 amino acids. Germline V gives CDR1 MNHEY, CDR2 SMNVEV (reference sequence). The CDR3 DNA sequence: TGTGCCAGCAGTTTATCTGACAGGGAGGGCTATGGCTACACCTTC. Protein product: CASSLSDREGYGYTF.

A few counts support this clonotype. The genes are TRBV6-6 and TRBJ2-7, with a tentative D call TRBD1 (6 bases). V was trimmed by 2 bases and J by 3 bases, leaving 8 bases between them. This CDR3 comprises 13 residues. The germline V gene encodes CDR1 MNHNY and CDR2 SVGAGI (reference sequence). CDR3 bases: TGTGCCAGCAGTTACCAGGGGTTCTACGAGCAGTACTTC. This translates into CASSYQGFYEQYF.

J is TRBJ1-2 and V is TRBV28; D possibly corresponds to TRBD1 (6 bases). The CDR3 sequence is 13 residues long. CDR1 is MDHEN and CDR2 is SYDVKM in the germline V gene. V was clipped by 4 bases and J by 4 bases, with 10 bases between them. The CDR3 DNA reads TGTGCCAGCAGTTCCACGGACAGCTATGGCTACACCTTC. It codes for CASSSTDSYGYTF.

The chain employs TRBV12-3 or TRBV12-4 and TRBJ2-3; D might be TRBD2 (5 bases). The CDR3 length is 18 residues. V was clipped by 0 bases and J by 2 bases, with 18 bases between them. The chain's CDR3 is CASSLARVGLIPTDTQYF. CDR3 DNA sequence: TGTGCCAGCAGTTTAGCGCGAGTCGGACTGATTCCCACAGATACGCAGTATTTT.

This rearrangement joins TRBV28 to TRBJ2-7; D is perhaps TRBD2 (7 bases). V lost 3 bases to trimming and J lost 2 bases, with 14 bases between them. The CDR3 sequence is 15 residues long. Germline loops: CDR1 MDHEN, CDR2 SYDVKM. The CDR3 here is CASSFPKRDTYEQYF. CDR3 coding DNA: TGTGCCAGCAGTTTCCCAAAGCGGGACACCTACGAGCAGTACTTC.

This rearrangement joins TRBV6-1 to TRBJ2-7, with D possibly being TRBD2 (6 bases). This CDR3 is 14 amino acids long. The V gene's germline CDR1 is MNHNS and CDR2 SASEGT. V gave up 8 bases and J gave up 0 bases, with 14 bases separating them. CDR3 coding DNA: TGTGCCAGCGGGAGGACTTCTAACTCCTACGAGCAGTACTTC. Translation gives CASGRTSNSYEQYF.

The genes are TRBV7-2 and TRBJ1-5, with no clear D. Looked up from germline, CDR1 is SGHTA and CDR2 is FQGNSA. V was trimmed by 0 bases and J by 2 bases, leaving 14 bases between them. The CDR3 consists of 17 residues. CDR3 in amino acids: CASSLAPWLRRNQPQHF. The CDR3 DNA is TGTGCCAGCAGCTTAGCCCCCTGGTTACGACGCAATCAGCCCCAGCATTTT.

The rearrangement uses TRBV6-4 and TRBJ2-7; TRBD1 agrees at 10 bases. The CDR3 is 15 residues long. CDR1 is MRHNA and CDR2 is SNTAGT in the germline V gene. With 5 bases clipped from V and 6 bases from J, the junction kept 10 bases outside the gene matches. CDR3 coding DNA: TGTGCCAGCAGTCCGCCGGGACAGGGGTACTGCGAGCAGTACTTC. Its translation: CASSPPGQGYCEQYF.

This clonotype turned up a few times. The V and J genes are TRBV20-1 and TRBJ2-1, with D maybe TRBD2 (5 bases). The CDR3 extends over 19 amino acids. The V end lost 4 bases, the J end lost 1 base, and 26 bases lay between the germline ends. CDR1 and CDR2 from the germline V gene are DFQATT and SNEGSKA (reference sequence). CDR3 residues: CSATGQRTDPPLSYNEQFF. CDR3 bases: TGCAGTGCTACCGGCCAGCGGACCGACCCACCGTTATCCTACAATGAGCAGTTCTTC.

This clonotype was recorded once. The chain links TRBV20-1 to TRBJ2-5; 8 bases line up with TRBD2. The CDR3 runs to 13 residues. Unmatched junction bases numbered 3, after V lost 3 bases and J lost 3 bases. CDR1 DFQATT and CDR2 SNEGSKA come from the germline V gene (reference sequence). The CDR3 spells CSASGGLEETQYF. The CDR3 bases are TGCAGTGCTAGCGGGGGACTAGAAGAGACCCAGTACTTC.

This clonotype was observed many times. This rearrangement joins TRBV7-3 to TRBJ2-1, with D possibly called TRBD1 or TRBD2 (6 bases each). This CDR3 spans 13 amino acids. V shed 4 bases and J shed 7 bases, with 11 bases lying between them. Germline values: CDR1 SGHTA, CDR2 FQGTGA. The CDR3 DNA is TGTGCCAGCAGCTGGGGGGCTCGGAATGAGCAGTTCTTC. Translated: CASSWGARNEQFF.

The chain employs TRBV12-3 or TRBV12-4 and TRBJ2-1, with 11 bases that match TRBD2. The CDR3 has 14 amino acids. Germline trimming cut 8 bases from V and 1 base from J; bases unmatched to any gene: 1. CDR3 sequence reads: CASGTSGSYNEQFF. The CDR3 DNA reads TGTGCCAGCGGGACTAGCGGATCCTACAATGAGCAGTTCTTC.

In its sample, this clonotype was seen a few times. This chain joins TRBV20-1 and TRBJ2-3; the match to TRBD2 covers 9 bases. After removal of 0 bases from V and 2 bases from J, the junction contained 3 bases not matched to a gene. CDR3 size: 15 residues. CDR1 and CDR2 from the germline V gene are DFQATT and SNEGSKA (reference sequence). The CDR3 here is CSAREASGNTDTQYF. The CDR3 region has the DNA TGCAGTGCTAGAGAGGCTAGCGGGAACACAGATACGCAGTATTTT.

The CDR3 region is CSARVVTSIQETQYF. CDR3 nucleotides: TGCAGTGCTAGAGTTGTCACCTCTATACAAGAGACCCAGTACTTC. The J gene is TRBJ2-5, the V gene TRBV20-1; no definite D call. Germline values: CDR1 DFQATT, CDR2 SNEGSKA (reference sequence). The CDR3 is 15 amino acids. Between the trimmed V and J ends, which lost 1 base and 2 bases, there was a span of 14 bases.

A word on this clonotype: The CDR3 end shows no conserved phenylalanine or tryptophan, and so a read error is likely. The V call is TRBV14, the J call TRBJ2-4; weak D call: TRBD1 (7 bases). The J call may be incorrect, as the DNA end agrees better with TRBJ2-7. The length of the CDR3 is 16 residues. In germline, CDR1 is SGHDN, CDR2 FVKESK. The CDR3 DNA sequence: TGTGCCAGCAGCCAATTTAAGTCGCAGGGGGGCTACGAGCAGTACCTC. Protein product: CASSQFKSQGGYEQYL.

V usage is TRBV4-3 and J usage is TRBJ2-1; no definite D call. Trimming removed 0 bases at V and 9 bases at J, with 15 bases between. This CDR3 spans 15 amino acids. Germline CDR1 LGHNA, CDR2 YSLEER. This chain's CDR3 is CASSQERLSYAEQFF. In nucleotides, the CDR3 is TGCGCCAGCAGCCAAGAGCGCCTTTCCTACGCTGAGCAGTTCTTC.

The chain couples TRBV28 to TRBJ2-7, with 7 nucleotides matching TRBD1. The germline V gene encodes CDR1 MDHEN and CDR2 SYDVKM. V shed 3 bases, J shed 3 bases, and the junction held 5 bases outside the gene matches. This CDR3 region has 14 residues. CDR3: CASSLTGNFYEQYF. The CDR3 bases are TGTGCCAGCAGTTTGACAGGGAATTTCTACGAGCAGTACTTC. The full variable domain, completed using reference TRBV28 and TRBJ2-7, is DVKVTQSSRYLVKRTGEKVFLECVQDMDHENMFWYRQDPGLGLRLIYFSYDVKMKEKGDIPEGYSVSREKKERFSLILESASTNQTSMYLCASSLTGNFYEQYFGPGTRLTVT.

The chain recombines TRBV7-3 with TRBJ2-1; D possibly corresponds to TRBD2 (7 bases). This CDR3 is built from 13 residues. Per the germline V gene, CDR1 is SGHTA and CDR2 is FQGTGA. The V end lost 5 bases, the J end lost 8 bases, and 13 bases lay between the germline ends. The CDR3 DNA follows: TGTGCCAGCAGCCATGAGGGGGGGTATGAGCAGTTCTTC. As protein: CASSHEGGYEQFF.

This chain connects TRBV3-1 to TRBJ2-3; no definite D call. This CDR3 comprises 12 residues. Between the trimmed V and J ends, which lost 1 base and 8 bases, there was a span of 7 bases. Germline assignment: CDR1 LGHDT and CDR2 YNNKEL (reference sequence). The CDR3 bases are TGTGCCAGCAGCCAAGGGCAGGTTACGCAGTATTTT. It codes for CASSQGQVTQYF.

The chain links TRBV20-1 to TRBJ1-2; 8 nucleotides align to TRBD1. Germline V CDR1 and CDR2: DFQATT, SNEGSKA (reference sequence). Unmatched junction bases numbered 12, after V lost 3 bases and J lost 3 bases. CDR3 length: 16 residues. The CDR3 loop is CSAREPDREGYYGYTF. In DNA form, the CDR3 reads TGCAGTGCTAGGGAACCGGACAGGGAGGGATACTATGGCTACACCTTC.

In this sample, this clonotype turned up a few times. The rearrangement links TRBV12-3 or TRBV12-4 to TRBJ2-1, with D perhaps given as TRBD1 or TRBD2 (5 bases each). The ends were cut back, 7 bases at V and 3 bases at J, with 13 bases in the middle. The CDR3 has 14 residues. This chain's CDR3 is CASTWDLLYNEQFF. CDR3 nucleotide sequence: TGTGCCAGCACCTGGGACCTACTCTACAATGAGCAGTTCTTC.

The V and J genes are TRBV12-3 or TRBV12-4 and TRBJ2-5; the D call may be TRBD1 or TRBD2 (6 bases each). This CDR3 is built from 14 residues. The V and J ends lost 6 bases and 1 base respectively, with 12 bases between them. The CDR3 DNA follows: TGTGCCAGCAGCCGCGGGACATCCCAAGAGACCCAGTACTTC. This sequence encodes CASSRGTSQETQYF.

For the CDR3, the DNA is TGTGCCAGCTCACCGGCAGGGCAACAGCCCCAGCATTTT. Its protein product is CASSPAGQQPQHF. This rearrangement joins TRBV18 to TRBJ1-5, with D possibly matching TRBD1 (5 bases). CDR1 is KGHSH and CDR2 is LQKENI in the germline V gene. CDR3 length equals 13 residues. Trimming cost V 3 bases and J 7 bases, with 10 bases left between them.